A selection of T cell receptor beta chains follows, all from one sample in a study of blood T cell repertoires in COVID-19. The method was immunoSEQ multiplex PCR; TCRdb's version includes in-frame clones alone and lacks a portion of them. The table has roughly 330,000 clones, 65% to 85% seen once. Sequenced sample: peripheral blood. These TCRs come from a woman aged 50 to 60 with acute or convalescent COVID-19. Each CDR3 is given with its conserved first and last residue.

j_gene: TRBJ1-1; v_gene: TRBV5-8; CDR3aa: CASSEDRVVTTEAFF
j_gene: TRBJ2-1; v_gene: TRBV7-2; CDR3aa: CASSANRDTSYNEQFF
j_gene: TRBJ1-3; v_gene: TRBV5-4; CDR3aa: CASSFQTGNTIYF
j_gene: TRBJ1-4; v_gene: TRBV19; CDR3aa: CASSIPQRNEKLFF
j_gene: TRBJ1-6; v_gene: TRBV12-3/TRBV12-4; CDR3aa: CASREIRNSPLHF
j_gene: TRBJ1-4; v_gene: TRBV30; CDR3aa: CAWSTRGGPTVRREKLFF
j_gene: TRBJ2-5; v_gene: TRBV19; CDR3aa: CASTATGAETQYF
j_gene: TRBJ1-2; v_gene: TRBV5-5; CDR3aa: CASSLEAGNYGYTF
j_gene: TRBJ2-1; v_gene: TRBV5-1; CDR3aa: CASSLEGGLSYNEQFF
j_gene: TRBJ1-1; v_gene: TRBV2; CDR3aa: CASSGLDRGAFF
j_gene: TRBJ1-2; v_gene: TRBV4-2; CDR3aa: CASSQDKLGYTF
j_gene: TRBJ2-1; v_gene: TRBV6-4; CDR3aa: CASSVGVGNEQFF
j_gene: TRBJ1-4; v_gene: TRBV5-4; CDR3aa: CASSFTAGAGNEKLFF
j_gene: TRBJ1-1; v_gene: TRBV12-3/TRBV12-4; CDR3aa: CASRQGLYTEAFF
j_gene: TRBJ1-1; v_gene: TRBV5-1; CDR3aa: CASSPSVWGDEAFF
j_gene: TRBJ1-2; v_gene: TRBV10-3; CDR3aa: CAISEGKDRENGYTF
j_gene: TRBJ2-2; v_gene: TRBV7-8; CDR3aa: CASSPTTSGGTGELFF
j_gene: TRBJ1-6; v_gene: TRBV2; CDR3aa: CASSENSPGISPLHF
j_gene: TRBJ1-1; v_gene: TRBV5-1; CDR3aa: CASSLFPGGNTEAFF
j_gene: TRBJ2-1; v_gene: TRBV9; CDR3aa: CASSASSPLDRLYNEQFF
j_gene: TRBJ2-5; v_gene: TRBV19; CDR3aa: CASSIDLGVSAWETQYF
j_gene: TRBJ1-1; v_gene: TRBV11-3; CDR3aa: CASSSGQGFEAFF
j_gene: TRBJ1-1; v_gene: TRBV18; CDR3aa: CASSPEGQAEAFF
j_gene: TRBJ2-3; v_gene: TRBV7-9; CDR3aa: CASSFQSDTQYF
j_gene: TRBJ1-4; v_gene: TRBV28; CDR3aa: CASRDSREKLFF
j_gene: TRBJ2-1; v_gene: TRBV7-6; CDR3aa: CASSPRLLAGVDGEQFF
j_gene: TRBJ2-5; v_gene: TRBV27; CDR3aa: CASSHLPYRGTSPGGGETQYF
j_gene: TRBJ1-6; v_gene: TRBV27; CDR3aa: CASSESLYSYNSPLHF
j_gene: TRBJ2-7; v_gene: TRBV6-5; CDR3aa: CASSSRYYEQYF
j_gene: TRBJ2-5; v_gene: TRBV19; CDR3aa: CASSIRQGPVTQYF
j_gene: TRBJ1-5; v_gene: TRBV6-2/TRBV6-3; CDR3aa: CASSSIFYGTGYQPQHF
j_gene: TRBJ1-3; v_gene: TRBV7-6; CDR3aa: CASSPSLNTIYF